The clone carrying this TCR beta chain was counted only a few times. Its antigen is still unknown. Germline CDR1 is SEHNR and CDR2 is FQNEAQ (reference sequence). CDR3 size: 14 residues. The V and J ends lost 5 bases and 2 bases respectively, with 13 bases between them. A single record per CDR3 protein comes from TCRdb applying MiXCR to the RT-PCR reads. The repertoire holds 450,000 to 700,000 distinct CDR3 sequences, with 14% as singletons. The sample originates from a study of response to subunit inactivated influenza vaccine. Study results and limitations: The authors offered the suggestion that each seasonal influenza vaccination recruits few new T cells.

The sequencing here drew on PBMCs from blood, taken 11 to 12 days after vaccination. This clonotype was obtained from a man aged 50 to 60 who received an inactivated influenza vaccine. V usage is TRBV7-9 and J usage is TRBJ2-7; maybe TRBD2 (6 bases). As DNA, the CDR3 is TGTGCCAGCAGCCAAACGGGAGACGCCTACGAGCAGTACTTC. Translation: CASSQTGDAYEQYF.